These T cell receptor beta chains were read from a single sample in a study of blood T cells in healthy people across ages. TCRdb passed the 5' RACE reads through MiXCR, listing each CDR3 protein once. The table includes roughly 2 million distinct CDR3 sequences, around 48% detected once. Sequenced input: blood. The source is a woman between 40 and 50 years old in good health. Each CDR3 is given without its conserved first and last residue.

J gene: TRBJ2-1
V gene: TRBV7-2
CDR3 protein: ASSLAPRGETQF

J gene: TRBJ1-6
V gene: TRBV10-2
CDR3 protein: ASSETALSSYNSPLH

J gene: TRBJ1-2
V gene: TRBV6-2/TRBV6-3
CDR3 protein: ASSYWDIANYGYT

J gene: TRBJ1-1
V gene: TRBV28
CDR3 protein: ASSSETGAFTEAF

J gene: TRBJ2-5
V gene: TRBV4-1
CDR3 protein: ASSQPVGQETQY

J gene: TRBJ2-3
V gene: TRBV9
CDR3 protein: ASSVQGRDTQY

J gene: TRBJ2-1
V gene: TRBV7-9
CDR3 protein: ASPEGHEQF

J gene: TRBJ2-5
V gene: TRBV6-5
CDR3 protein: ASSYEPRGGGRETQY

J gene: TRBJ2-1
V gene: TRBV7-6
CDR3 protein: ASSLTYGEQF

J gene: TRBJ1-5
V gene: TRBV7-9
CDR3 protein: ASSLGGFGNQPQH

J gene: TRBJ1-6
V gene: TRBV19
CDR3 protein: ASSIRDSTYGSPLH

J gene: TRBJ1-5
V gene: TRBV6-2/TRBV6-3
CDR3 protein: ASSFYRGNQPQH

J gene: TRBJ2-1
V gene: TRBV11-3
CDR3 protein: ASSFGLAGVYNEQF

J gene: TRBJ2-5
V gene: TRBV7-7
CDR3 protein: ASSRTTSGQTQY

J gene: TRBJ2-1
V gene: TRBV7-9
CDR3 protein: ASSKSPRKMIEQF

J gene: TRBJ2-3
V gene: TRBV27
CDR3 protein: ACRDLGTDTQY

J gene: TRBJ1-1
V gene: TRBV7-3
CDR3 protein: ASSLSSDRTEAF

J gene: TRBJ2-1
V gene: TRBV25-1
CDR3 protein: ASSEGQGSNEQF